Listed below are T cell receptor beta chains from one sample, sequenced in a study of T cell changes during pregnancy in multiple sclerosis. TCRdb keeps only in-frame clones here, not all; method: immunoSEQ multiplex PCR. The sample has roughly 60,000 clones; approximately 92% are singletons. The input for sequencing was CD4+ T cells from peripheral blood mononuclear cells, taken before pregnancy. These receptors were obtained from a female donor with multiple sclerosis, enrolled in a pregnancy study. CDR3s include the opening cysteine and the closing phenylalanine or tryptophan.

J | V | CDR3
TRBJ2-2 | TRBV27 | CASSLGLAGGELFF
TRBJ2-1 | TRBV6-5 | CASSSPRLAGVYEQFF
TRBJ2-7 | TRBV11-1 | CASSSPPGLAGGIGYEQYF
TRBJ2-3 | TRBV9 | CASSPRGSGSSADTQYF
TRBJ2-7 | TRBV4-1 | CASSQGGPGPYEQYF
TRBJ1-1 | TRBV11-1 | CASSSGAGTRRNTEAFF
TRBJ2-2 | TRBV18 | CASSPLAGDGTGELFF
TRBJ2-7 | TRBV7-2 | CASSRVMGQGAYEQYF
TRBJ1-1 | TRBV2 | CASRSVRGATEAFF
TRBJ2-2 | TRBV28 | CASIPGTPLGELFF
TRBJ2-5 | TRBV11-1 | CASSLEAGAWETQYF
TRBJ1-1 | TRBV9 | CASSVAGQGRAFF
TRBJ2-2 | TRBV19 | CASRDLADPNTGELFF
TRBJ2-7 | TRBV30 | CAWREGDRLNYEQYF
TRBJ2-2 | TRBV4-3 | CASSQDIPAGELFF
TRBJ1-2 | TRBV21-1 | CASATPARDRGNYGYTF
TRBJ2-5 | TRBV7-2 | CASSLQGKEETQYF
TRBJ2-1 | TRBV6-5 | CASSSGQGYNEQFF
TRBJ2-7 | TRBV11-2 | CASSFRDSEQYF
TRBJ2-7 | TRBV5-6 | CASSLGELRLAGEHEQYF
TRBJ1-2 | TRBV28 | CASSNPSSTGSGYGYTF
TRBJ1-5 | TRBV7-6 | CASSPHYSNQPQHF
TRBJ2-5 | TRBV14 | CASSQGTSGWKTQYF
TRBJ2-1 | TRBV5-5 | CASSSRLGTSGRRGEQFF
TRBJ2-1 | TRBV19 | CASSITADVRVPMGFF
TRBJ1-3 | TRBV5-4 | CASSYTGFVGGNTIYF
TRBJ2-1 | TRBV7-2 | CASSLASGRRSYNEQFF
TRBJ2-7 | TRBV4-2 | CASSQDAAGPYEQYF
TRBJ2-3 | TRBV4-3 | CASSQDGGRTDTQYF